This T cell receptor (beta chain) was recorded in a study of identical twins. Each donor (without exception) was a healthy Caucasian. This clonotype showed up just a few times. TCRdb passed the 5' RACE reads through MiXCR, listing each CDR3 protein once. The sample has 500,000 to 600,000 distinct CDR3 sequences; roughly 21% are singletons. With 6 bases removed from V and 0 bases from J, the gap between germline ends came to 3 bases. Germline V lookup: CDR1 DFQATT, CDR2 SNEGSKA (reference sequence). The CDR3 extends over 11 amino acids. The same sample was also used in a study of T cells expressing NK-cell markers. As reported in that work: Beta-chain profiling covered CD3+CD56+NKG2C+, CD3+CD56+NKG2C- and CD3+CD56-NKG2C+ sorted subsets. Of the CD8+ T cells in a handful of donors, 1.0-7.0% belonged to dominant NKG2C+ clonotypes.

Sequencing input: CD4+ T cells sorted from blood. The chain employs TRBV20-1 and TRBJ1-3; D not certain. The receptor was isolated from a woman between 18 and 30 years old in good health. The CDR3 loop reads CSANSGNTIYF. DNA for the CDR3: TGCAGTGCCAACTCTGGAAACACCATATATTTT.